The clone carrying this T cell receptor (beta chain) appeared once. This record comes from a study of CD8 T cells in ankylosing spondylitis. MiXCR, applied by TCRdb to the 5' RACE reads, yields one record per CDR3 protein. The sample contains some 250,000 distinct CDR3 sequences, more than 20% of which appear only once. The V and J ends lost 6 bases and 3 bases, in that order; junction bases with no gene match: 3. The CDR3 is 13 residues long. The source is a male donor with ankylosing spondylitis or in good health (not recorded which). Sequencing input: blood, either unsorted or a sorted T cell fraction (not recorded which). J is TRBJ1-2 and V is TRBV12-3 or TRBV12-4; 8 bases map to TRBD1. The CDR3 nucleotides are TGTGCCAGCAGAGTGACAGGGGACTATGGCTACACCTTC. The encoded protein is CASRVTGDYGYTF.